This TCR beta chain was captured by sequencing in a study of T cells after somatic rescue of genetic block (dated by TCRdb to 2018 to 2020). Background on the whole study: What the study looked at was long-term robustness, specifically in a T-cell system that came about through somatic rescue of a genetic block in T-cell development.

The CDR3 runs 14 amino acids, cysteine and phenylalanine included. The entry retains the CDR3 DNA only, 42 bases that are in frame from base 1. CDR1 SGHAT and CDR2 FQNNGV are derived from the germline V gene. Notes on this clone: The clone's antigen remains unknown. The junction does not match germline at one end; this may be a read error.

To prepare the library, the immunoSEQ multiplex PCR assay was applied. TCRdb took over this immuneACCESS table, retaining in-frame rearrangements with V and J assigned. Such tables are incomplete; in checked studies, under half of the missing clones stem from an unresolved V gene, and the remainder is unexplained. The sample table holds approximately 65,000 clones, of which about 90% were seen once. The ten top clones hold about 2.7% of the sample. The sequence is built from TRBV11-2 and TRBJ2-5; TRBD2 aligns with 12 central bases. The receptor's source is a man aged 35 to 55. The source material was peripheral blood mononuclear cells (PBMCs). Read as DNA, the sequence is TGTGCCAGCAGCCCTAGCGGGAGGGTGGAGACCCGGTACTTC. It encodes CASSPSGRVETRYF.